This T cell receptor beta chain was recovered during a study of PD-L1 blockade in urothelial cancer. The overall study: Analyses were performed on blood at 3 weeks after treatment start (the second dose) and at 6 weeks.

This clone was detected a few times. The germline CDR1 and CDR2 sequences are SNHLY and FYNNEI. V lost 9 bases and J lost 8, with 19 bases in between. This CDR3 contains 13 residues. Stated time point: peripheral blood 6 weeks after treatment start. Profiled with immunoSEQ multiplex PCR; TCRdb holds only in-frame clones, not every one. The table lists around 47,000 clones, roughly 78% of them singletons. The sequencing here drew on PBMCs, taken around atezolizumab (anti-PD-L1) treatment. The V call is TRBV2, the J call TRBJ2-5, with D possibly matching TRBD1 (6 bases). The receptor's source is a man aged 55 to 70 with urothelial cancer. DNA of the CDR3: TGTGCCAGTAGCTCAGGGGCCCGTTCCACCCAGTACTTC. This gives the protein CASSSGARSTQYF.